The 18 T cell receptor beta chains below come from one sample, sequenced in a study of OX40 agonist ivuxolimab in advanced cancers. Data came from immunoSEQ multiplex PCR; TCRdb stores just in-frame clones and leaves some out. This sample has about 60,000 clones, with 65% to 85% found just once. The sequences come from CD4+ or CD8+ T cells sorted from blood, collected in a trial of the OX40 agonist ivuxolimab. All receptors derive from an adult with an advanced solid tumor such as melanoma, head and neck, liver or kidney cancer.

This rearrangement joins TRBV27 to TRBJ1-6, with 9 bases that match TRBD1. Germline values: CDR1 MNHEY, CDR2 SMNVEV (reference sequence). The CDR3 runs to 17 residues. Germline trimming cut 3 bases from V and 10 bases from J; bases unmatched to any gene: 13. The CDR3 region is CASSFLSGTGSGSPLHF. CDR3 nucleotides: TGTGCCAGCAGTTTTCTATCCGGGACAGGGTCAGGATCACCCCTCCACTTT.

The chain combines TRBV5-6 with TRBJ2-3; D perhaps matches TRBD2 (5 bases). Germline-derived CDR1 and CDR2 are SGHDT and YYEEEE. This CDR3 comprises 15 residues. Trimming removed 3 bases at V and 8 bases at J, with 19 bases between. CDR3 nucleotide sequence: TGTGCCAGCAGCTCTACTCGTACTCATCGGGGTACGCAGTATTTT. Residues: CASSSTRTHRGTQYF.

The chain is built from TRBV6-1 and TRBJ1-5; TRBD1 matches at 11 bases. CDR1 and CDR2 (germline): MNHNS, SASEGT. The length of the CDR3 is 14 residues. V lost 6 bases and J lost 7; bases outside the gene matches: 5. CDR3 amino acids: CASSRTGGDQPQHF. In DNA form, the CDR3 reads TGTGCCAGCAGCCGGACAGGGGGCGACCAGCCCCAGCATTTT.

CDR3 protein: CAISETELYGYTF. CDR3 bases: TGTGCCATCAGTGAGACAGAATTATATGGCTACACCTTC. This chain links TRBV10-3 with TRBJ1-2; D remains unclear. The V gene lost 2 bases and the J gene lost 5 bases, with 9 bases spanning the gap. The CDR3 consists of 13 residues. In germline, CDR1 is ENHRY, CDR2 SYGVKD.

This clone came up a few times. The chain uses TRBV5-1 and TRBJ2-1; a weak D match, TRBD2 (5 bases). Deletions cut 6 bases from V and 7 bases from J, with 14 bases between. Looked up from germline, CDR1 is SGHRS and CDR2 is YFSETQ. The CDR3 contains 13 residues. The CDR3, as DNA: TGCGCCAGCAACCCTGAGGGTTCGAATGAGCAGTTCTTC. Its translation is CASNPEGSNEQFF.

The chain joins TRBV10-3 to TRBJ1-1, with 9 bases aligning to TRBD1. With V trimmed by 3 bases and J by 4 bases, 3 bases remained unmatched. Germline assignment: CDR1 ENHRY and CDR2 SYGVKD. CDR3 size: 14 residues. The CDR3 protein is CAISERDRATEAFF. The CDR3 DNA follows: TGTGCCATCAGTGAAAGGGACAGGGCCACTGAAGCTTTCTTT.

This clone was picked up one time. The CDR3: CASSLGQGKSNQPQHF. Here the CDR3 DNA reads TGCGCCAGCAGCCTGGGTCAAGGGAAAAGCAATCAGCCCCAGCATTTT. The chain joins TRBV4-3 to TRBJ1-5; no reliable D call. Trimming shortened V by 4 bases and J by 1 base, and 14 bases separated the two germline ends. The CDR3 is 16 residues long. Germline lookup yields CDR1 LGHNA and CDR2 YSLEER.

In regard to this clone: The germline gene is not matched at one end of the junction; a read error may be the cause. J is TRBJ1-3 and V is TRBV4-2, with 9 bases lining up with TRBD1. The CDR3 consists of 16 residues. Germline CDR1 LGHNA, CDR2 YNFKEQ. The CDR3 region is CASSQGQQGAGNAIYF. The CDR3, as DNA: TGTGCCAGCAGCCAAGGGCAACAGGGGGCGGGAAACGCCATATATTTT.

In this sample, this clone turned up once. The V and J genes are TRBV19 and TRBJ2-2; 11 bases agree with TRBD1. Germline lookup yields CDR1 LNHDA and CDR2 SQIVND (reference sequence). V gave up 3 bases and J gave up 6 bases; unmatched junction bases: 9. There are 17 residues in the CDR3. This chain's CDR3 is CASSMTGQGAFSGELFF. The CDR3 DNA follows: TGTGCCAGTAGTATGACTGGACAGGGGGCGTTTTCCGGGGAGCTGTTTTTT.

V and J are TRBV7-9 and TRBJ1-1; D might be TRBD1 (6 bases). Germline V CDR1 and CDR2: SEHNR, FQNEAQ (reference sequence). This CDR3 has 14 residues. The V end was cut by 5 bases, the J end by 1 base, with 11 bases between. Here the CDR3 DNA reads TGTGCCAGCAGCCAGGGACAAAAGAACACTGAAGCTTTCTTT. This sequence encodes CASSQGQKNTEAFF.

This clone was recorded only once. The CDR3 region has the DNA TGTGCCAGCAGCTACGACAGGCTCTCTGGGGCCAACGTCCTGACTTTC. Residues: CASSYDRLSGANVLTF. V is TRBV14 and J is TRBJ2-6; D possibly corresponds to TRBD1 (6 bases). The V and J ends lost 5 bases and 0 bases respectively, with 11 bases between them. Germline-derived CDR1 and CDR2 are SGHDN and FVKESK. This CDR3 is 16 amino acids long.

This chain links TRBV6-4 with TRBJ1-2; 7 nucleotides agree with TRBD1. Losses at the gene ends were 6 bases for V and 6 bases for J; bases not matched to a gene: 10. Germline-derived CDR1 and CDR2 are MRHNA and SNTAGT. This CDR3 is built from 14 residues. CDR3 in amino acids: CASRSGQESNGYTF. The CDR3 DNA reads TGTGCCAGCAGATCCGGACAGGAGTCCAATGGCTACACCTTC.

The gene calls are TRBV19 and TRBJ1-5, with 10 bases aligning to TRBD1. Germline V gene sequence: CDR1 LNHDA, CDR2 SQIVND (reference sequence). There are 14 residues in the CDR3. Trimming took 6 bases from V and 7 from J; bases not matched to a gene: 6. CDR3 protein: CASRPTGGEQPQHF. As DNA, the CDR3 is TGTGCCAGTAGACCGACAGGGGGCGAGCAGCCCCAGCATTTT.

The V call is TRBV27, the J call TRBJ2-1; D gene uncertain. Germline CDR1 reads MNHEY; CDR2 reads SMNVEV (reference sequence). The CDR3 is made up of 13 amino acids. Trimming stripped 5 bases from V and 8 bases from J, with 13 bases between. The CDR3 loop is CASSATFRDEQFF. CDR3 bases: TGTGCCAGCAGTGCTACTTTTAGAGATGAGCAGTTCTTC.

This rearrangement joins TRBV11-2 to TRBJ2-7; D is unclear. The V and J ends lost 3 bases and 5 bases respectively, with 17 bases between them. Germline CDR1 SGHAT, CDR2 FQNNGV. This CDR3 region has 15 residues. CDR3 amino acids: CASSFFGAGGDEQYF. DNA of the CDR3: TGTGCCAGCAGCTTCTTCGGAGCAGGCGGTGACGAGCAGTACTTC.

V and J are TRBV20-1 and TRBJ1-2; no reliable D call. This CDR3 spans 9 amino acids. Deletions cut 1 base from V and 7 bases from J, with 1 base between. Germline CDR1 is DFQATT and CDR2 is SNEGSKA (reference sequence). CDR3 amino acids: CSARVGYTF. In DNA, the CDR3 is TGCAGTGCTAGAGTTGGCTACACCTTC.

The V call is TRBV7-6, the J call TRBJ2-1; the D gene is possibly TRBD2 (6 bases). V was trimmed by 0 bases and J by 15 bases, leaving 18 bases between them. CDR1 SGHVS and CDR2 FNYEAQ come from the germline V gene. The CDR3 has 14 amino acids. This CDR3 reads CASSLASATSNLFF. The DNA for the CDR3 is TGTGCCAGCAGCTTAGCCTCCGCGACTAGTAATCTGTTCTTC.

The chain recombines TRBV10-2 with TRBJ2-5; D gene ambiguous. Trimming took 6 bases from V and 5 from J, leaving 13 bases between them. This CDR3 is built from 13 residues. CDR1 and CDR2 (germline): WSHSY, SAAADI. The CDR3 bases are TGCGCCAGCAGAAGGACGGACGGGGAGACCCAGTACTTC. Protein product: CASRRTDGETQYF.